This T cell receptor beta chain was recovered during a study of blood T cells in healthy people across ages. With a J-beta primer mix and a sample-barcoded 5' primer, a second PCR ran about 7 to 12 cycles. TCRdb processed the 5' RACE reads anew with MiXCR; each CDR3 protein has one entry. The table shows over a million distinct CDR3 sequences, with roughly two fifths occurring only once. Donors gave about 9.3 milliliters of peripheral blood apiece. This CDR3 contains 12 residues. Germline assignment: CDR1 MNHEY and CDR2 SVGAGI. J gave up 3 bases and V 9 bases, and 2 bases lay outside the gene matches.

The source of this sequence is a woman under 30 in good health. The V call is TRBV6-5, the J call TRBJ2-7; 10 nucleotides line up with TRBD1. The sequenced material came from blood. The CDR3 DNA follows: TGTGCCAGGGGACAGGGGATCTACGAGCAGTACTTC. Residues: CARGQGIYEQYF.